Shown below are 30 T cell receptor beta chains from a single sample sequenced in a study of early T cells in non-severe SARS-CoV-2 infection. TCRdb passed the 5' RACE reads through MiXCR, listing each CDR3 protein once. The table shows around 70,000 distinct CDR3 sequences, with 9% to 15% occurring only once. The specimen was whole blood. These receptor sequences come from an adult who was a healthcare worker with PCR-confirmed SARS-CoV-2 infection or an uninfected control (not recorded which).

At least ten counts were recorded for this clonotype. The chain carries TRBV20-1 and TRBJ2-1; tentative D call: TRBD2 (6 bases). Germline assignment: CDR1 DFQATT and CDR2 SNEGSKA (reference sequence). Trimming pared 0 bases from V and 6 bases from J, leaving 21 bases between. The CDR3 spans 17 residues. The CDR3 DNA reads TGCAGTGCTAGAGACAGGAGCGCTGGAGTAGCGGCCAATGAGCAGTTCTTC. Its translation: CSARDRSAGVAANEQFF.

By share, this clonotype ranks as medium-sized (0.01 to 0.1%). V usage is TRBV29-1 and J usage is TRBJ1-2; 10 bases map to TRBD1. Trimming removed 7 bases from V and 6 bases from J; junction bases left unmatched: 14. This CDR3 spans 15 amino acids. Germline CDR1 reads SQVTM; CDR2 reads ANQGSEA. CDR3 loop: CSASSTDRGVDGYTF. CDR3 sequence (DNA): TGCAGCGCCTCGTCGACGGACAGGGGGGTCGATGGCTACACCTTC. Full variable domain (outside the CDR3, taken from reference TRBV29-1 and TRBJ1-2): SAVISQKPSRDICQRGTSLTIQCQVDSQVTMMFWYRQQPGQSLTLIATANQGSEATYESGFVIDKFPISRPNLTFSTLTVSNMSPEDSSIYLCSASSTDRGVDGYTFGSGTRLTVV.

This clonotype occurred a few times. The chain uses TRBV19 and TRBJ2-7, with 9 bases matching TRBD1. Germline V gives CDR1 LNHDA, CDR2 SQIVND (reference sequence). The J segment lost 1 base and the V segment lost 3 bases, leaving 7 bases of the junction unmatched. CDR3 length equals 16 residues. The CDR3 nucleotides are TGTGCCAGTAGTATCGTCGCAGGACAGGGGTCCTACGAGCAGTACTTC. The encoded protein is CASSIVAGQGSYEQYF. The entire variable domain, with the rest obtained from reference TRBV19 and TRBJ2-7, is as follows: DGGITQSPKYLFRKEGQNVTLSCEQNLNHDAMYWYRQDPGQGLRLIYYSQIVNDFQKGDIAEGYSVSREKKESFPLTVTSAQKNPTAFYLCASSIVAGQGSYEQYFGPGTRLTVT.

This clonotype was detected many times. V is TRBV6-2 or TRBV6-3 and J is TRBJ2-5; 8 bases map to TRBD2. CDR1 and CDR2 from the germline V gene are MNHEY and SVGEGT. This CDR3 has 15 amino acids. With 5 bases clipped from V and 4 bases from J, the junction kept 9 bases outside the gene matches. For the CDR3, the DNA is TGTGCCAGCAGTCTTGCACTAGCGGAGGGAGAGACCCAGTACTTC. Protein sequence: CASSLALAEGETQYF.

This clonotype was detected only a few times. The rearrangement joins TRBV18 to TRBJ1-1; the D is unclear. CDR3 length: 11 residues. V was clipped by 6 bases and J by 3 bases, with 5 bases between them. Germline V gene sequence: CDR1 KGHSH, CDR2 LQKENI. The CDR3 spells CASSRDTEAFF. The CDR3 nucleotides are TGTGCCAGCTCCCGGGACACTGAAGCTTTCTTT.

This chain uses TRBV7-9 with TRBJ2-3, with D unclear. V was clipped by 11 bases and J by 0 bases, with 9 bases between them. The germline CDR1 and CDR2 sequences are SEHNR and FQNEAQ (reference sequence). This CDR3 spans 12 amino acids. As DNA, the CDR3 is TGTGCCGACGTGCCGAGCACAGATACGCAGTATTTT. Protein sequence: CADVPSTDTQYF.

This clonotype was observed many times. V gene TRBV24-1 combines with J gene TRBJ2-3; D gene unclear. Germline CDR1 KGHDR, CDR2 SFDVKD. With 1 base removed from V and 0 bases from J, the gap between germline ends came to 10 bases. There are 16 residues in the CDR3. The CDR3 region is CATSDFTAPSTDTQYF. DNA of the CDR3: TGTGCCACCAGTGATTTTACGGCGCCTAGCACAGATACGCAGTATTTT.

This clonotype appeared many times. The V call is TRBV7-9, the J call TRBJ2-3, with TRBD1 as a possible D gene (7 bases). The germline gives CDR1 SEHNR, CDR2 FQNEAQ (reference sequence). V was trimmed by 0 bases and J by 3 bases, leaving 13 bases between them. CDR3 size: 16 residues. CDR3 in amino acids: CASSLAQGEATDTQYF. The CDR3 DNA reads TGTGCCAGCAGCTTAGCGCAGGGGGAGGCAACAGATACGCAGTATTTT.

This clonotype was recorded at least ten times. V gene TRBV20-1 combines with J gene TRBJ1-2; D uncertain. This CDR3 comprises 13 residues. V lost 6 bases, J lost 3 bases, and 14 bases lay in between. Germline loops: CDR1 DFQATT, CDR2 SNEGSKA (reference sequence). The CDR3 sequence is CSAQSAGYYGYTF. CDR3 bases: TGCAGTGCGCAATCCGCGGGATACTATGGCTACACCTTC.

This clonotype was seen a handful of times. V and J are TRBV15 and TRBJ2-2; D ambiguous. Trimming took off 4 bases at V and 0 bases at J, with 6 bases between the two ends. The CDR3 has 14 amino acids. The germline V gene encodes CDR1 LNHNV and CDR2 YYDKDF (reference sequence). The CDR3 spells CATSTDTNTGELFF. CDR3 DNA sequence: TGTGCCACCAGCACCGACACGAACACCGGGGAGCTGTTTTTT.

Concerning this clonotype: Given a much more abundant clone one base away, this may be a read error. V is TRBV19 and J is TRBJ2-1; TRBD2 matches at 10 bases. V lost 0 bases, J lost 8 bases, and 7 bases stayed unmatched. The CDR3 runs 16 residues. Germline V gives CDR1 LNHDA, CDR2 SQIVND (reference sequence). CDR3 nucleotides: TGTGCCAGTAGTATAGAAAAACTAGCGGGGTACGATGAGCAGTTCTTC. The encoded protein is CASSIEKLAGYDEQFF.

The rearrangement links TRBV30 to TRBJ1-3; D unresolved. V lost 2 bases and J 6 bases, leaving 5 bases between the germline ends. Germline V lookup: CDR1 GTSNPN, CDR2 SVGIG (reference sequence). The CDR3 contains 11 residues. The CDR3 region is CAWSWKNTIYF. CDR3 DNA sequence: TGTGCCTGGAGTTGGAAAAACACCATATATTTT.

This chain uses TRBV29-1 with TRBJ2-1; a possible D gene is TRBD2 (5 bases). The germline gives CDR1 SQVTM, CDR2 ANQGSEA. CDR3 size: 18 residues. The ends were cut back, 1 base at V and 0 bases at J, with 19 bases in the middle. The CDR3 here is CSVEGMGSSWSSYNEQFF. In DNA form, the CDR3 reads TGCAGCGTTGAAGGCATGGGGAGTAGCTGGAGCTCCTACAATGAGCAGTTCTTC.

This rearrangement joins TRBV19 to TRBJ1-5, with a weak D call TRBD1 (6 bases). The V and J ends lost 6 bases and 9 bases respectively, with 15 bases between them. The CDR3 is made up of 13 amino acids. Germline V gene lookup returns CDR1 LNHDA and CDR2 SQIVND (reference sequence). CDR3 DNA: TGTGCCAGTAGGATGACAGGCGGAGGGCCCCAGCATTTT. Encoded protein: CASRMTGGGPQHF.

The gene calls are TRBV29-1 and TRBJ2-7; D possibly corresponds to TRBD1 (6 bases). The CDR3 sequence is 15 residues long. Germline V gene sequence: CDR1 SQVTM, CDR2 ANQGSEA. Deletions cut 6 bases from V and 2 bases from J, with 20 bases between. The CDR3 loop is CSVASPLDSTYEQYF. DNA for the CDR3: TGCAGCGTCGCCTCCCCCTTGGACAGTACCTACGAGCAGTACTTC.

This clonotype appeared many times. The chain couples TRBV20-1 to TRBJ2-5, with 7 bases matching TRBD2. With V trimmed by 1 base and J by 5 bases, 10 bases remained unmatched. The CDR3 sequence is 15 residues long. CDR1 and CDR2 (germline): DFQATT, SNEGSKA (reference sequence). The CDR3 DNA follows: TGCAGTGCTAGAGTTTATGGGAGGGCCCTTGAGACCCAGTACTTC. Protein product: CSARVYGRALETQYF.

The V call is TRBV5-4, the J call TRBJ2-1, with D unclear. This CDR3 region has 16 residues. V was shortened by 0 bases and J by 2 bases, with 12 bases between the two germline ends. Germline-derived CDR1 and CDR2 are SGHNT and YYREEE (reference sequence). The CDR3 coding sequence is TGTGCCAGCAGCTTGGCCCCTGGCGGCACCTACAATGAGCAGTTCTTC. Amino acid sequence: CASSLAPGGTYNEQFF.

This chain joins TRBV5-1 and TRBJ1-1; no definite D call. The CDR3 length is 14 residues. V lost 3 bases to trimming and J lost 5 bases, with 14 bases between them. CDR1 is SGHRS and CDR2 is YFSETQ in the germline V gene. The CDR3 region has the DNA TGCGCCAGCAGCTACGGGATAGACGGGACTGAAGCTTTCTTT. It is translated as CASSYGIDGTEAFF.

This chain connects TRBV20-1 to TRBJ1-1; TRBD1 aligns across 11 bases. The V gene's germline CDR1 is DFQATT and CDR2 SNEGSKA (reference sequence). The CDR3 extends over 16 amino acids. After removal of 3 bases from V and 4 bases from J, the junction contained 10 bases not matched to a gene. CDR3 residues: CSARDRGQYRATEAFF. CDR3 bases: TGCAGTGCTAGGGACAGGGGGCAATATCGGGCCACTGAAGCTTTCTTT.

This clonotype was counted ten times or more. CDR3 sequence: CASSLRTSGSNEQFF. In DNA, the CDR3 is TGTGCCAGCAGCCTACGGACTAGCGGGAGCAATGAGCAGTTCTTC. The genes are TRBV7-2 and TRBJ2-1; 13 bases map to TRBD2. The CDR3 contains 15 residues. CDR1 and CDR2 (germline): SGHTA, FQGNSA. V was clipped by 5 bases and J by 6 bases; unmatched bases: 4.

This clonotype was detected only a few times. The J gene is TRBJ2-7, the V gene TRBV12-3 or TRBV12-4; 10 bases are shared with TRBD2. Trimming cost V 4 bases and J 7 bases; bases outside gene matches: 10. This CDR3 contains 15 residues. CDR3 nucleotides: TGTGCCAGCAGTTCTCAGCGGGAGGGCCTCTTAGAGCAGTACTTC. It codes for CASSSQREGLLEQYF.

V usage is TRBV3-1 and J usage is TRBJ1-5; the D is unclear. V lost 2 bases and J 1 base, leaving 6 bases between the germline ends. From germline, CDR1 is LGHDT and CDR2 YNNKEL (reference sequence). The CDR3 length is 14 residues. The CDR3, as DNA: TGTGCCAGCAGCCAATCTGACAGCAATCAGCCCCAGCATTTT. Translation: CASSQSDSNQPQHF.

This clonotype was detected many times. The chain recombines TRBV7-8 with TRBJ2-7; D unresolved. The V and J ends lost 4 bases and 3 bases respectively, with 7 bases between them. This CDR3 region has 12 residues. Looked up from germline, CDR1 is SGHVS and CDR2 is FQNEAQ. CDR3 DNA sequence: TGTGCCAGCAGCTCGGCAGTCTACGAGCAGTACTTC. Translation gives CASSSAVYEQYF.

The chain is built from TRBV20-1 and TRBJ1-5; D is undetermined. The CDR3 sequence is 14 residues long. Trimming removed 4 bases from V and 2 bases from J, with 12 bases in between. Germline lookup yields CDR1 DFQATT and CDR2 SNEGSKA (reference sequence). The CDR3 bases are TGCAGTGCTATGGAGGGAAAGGGCAATCAGCCCCAGCATTTT. Its protein is CSAMEGKGNQPQHF.

This clonotype was seen at least ten times. This chain links TRBV20-1 with TRBJ2-7; TRBD2 matches at 12 bases. The CDR3 loop spans 18 amino acids. Germline CDR1 is DFQATT and CDR2 is SNEGSKA (reference sequence). After removal of 1 base from V and 3 bases from J, the junction contained 13 bases not matched to a gene. The CDR3 loop is CSARAAGTSGLRGYEQYF. The CDR3 region has the DNA TGCAGTGCTAGAGCCGCCGGGACTAGCGGGCTTCGGGGCTACGAGCAGTACTTC.

This clonotype was counted a few times. The chain couples TRBV7-9 to TRBJ2-7; 7 nucleotides agree with TRBD1. Germline CDR1 reads SEHNR; CDR2 reads FQNEAQ (reference sequence). This CDR3 is 13 amino acids long. The J segment lost 2 bases and the V segment lost 4 bases, leaving 2 bases of the junction unmatched. In DNA, the CDR3 is TGTGCCAGCAGCTCACAGGGGACCTACGAGCAGTACTTC. Encoded protein: CASSSQGTYEQYF.

The table lists this clonotype with many counts. The rearrangement links TRBV20-1 to TRBJ2-3; 9 positions match TRBD2. CDR1 and CDR2 (germline): DFQATT, SNEGSKA (reference sequence). The CDR3 is 14 amino acids. V shed 6 bases and J 2 bases; nucleotides not matched to a gene: 6. The CDR3 reads CSAGGLANTDTQYF. Written as DNA, the CDR3 is TGCAGTGCCGGGGGACTAGCAAACACAGATACGCAGTATTTT.

The chain is built from TRBV12-3 or TRBV12-4 and TRBJ2-1; D remains unclear. V was clipped by 6 bases and J by 7 bases, with 13 bases between them. CDR3 size: 13 residues. The CDR3 here is CASSQNRWNEQFF. In DNA, the CDR3 is TGTGCCAGCAGCCAGAATCGATGGAATGAGCAGTTCTTC.

This clonotype was seen a few times. This chain links TRBV6-6 with TRBJ2-5; the D is unclear. Per the germline V gene, CDR1 is MNHNY and CDR2 is SVGAGI (reference sequence). Trimming removed 6 bases at V and 5 bases at J, with 16 bases between. The CDR3 runs to 14 residues. CDR3 protein: CASSLGLLEETQYF. DNA of the CDR3: TGTGCCAGCAGCCTCGGTCTCCTCGAGGAGACCCAGTACTTC.

This clonotype was seen at least ten times. The chain has TRBV20-1 and TRBJ1-3; the match to TRBD1 covers 7 bases. The length of the CDR3 is 14 residues. Germline V gives CDR1 DFQATT, CDR2 SNEGSKA (reference sequence). Trimming took 6 bases from V and 4 from J; bases not matched to a gene: 9. The CDR3 here is CSAISTGTGNTIYF. The CDR3 DNA is TGCAGTGCGATCTCGACAGGGACCGGAAACACCATATATTTT.